This T cell receptor beta chain was documented in a study of shared clonotypes between healthy human individuals. CDR3 size: 12 residues. V was trimmed by 7 bases and J by 5 bases, leaving 15 bases between them. Germline CDR1 SQVTM, CDR2 ANQGSEA. Turning to this clone: Antigen specificity is unknown.

Study conclusions and caveats: Researchers found naive subsets generally carried larger estimated richness than memory subsets.

Method: immunoSEQ multiplex PCR; TCRdb's copy keeps in-frame clones and lacks some. Here the sample spans more than 1.2 million clones, around 98.5% being singletons. The sequenced material came from naive CD4+ T cells sorted from blood. Stated subset: CD45RA+ positively selected. The chain has TRBV29-1 and TRBJ2-7, with D tentatively TRBD2 (6 bases). This clonotype originated in a man between 25 and 39 years old in good health. CDR3 DNA: TGCAGCGCCGTGGAGGGTATTGACGAGCAGTACTTC. This gives the protein CSAVEGIDEQYF.